These 7 T cell receptor beta chains originate from one sample sequenced in a study of breast tumors, draining lymph nodes, adjacent tissues. The lymph nodes were axillary draining lymph nodes from breast cancer patients. MiXCR was run by TCRdb on the multiplex PCR reads, yielding one entry per CDR3 protein. The table has about 270,000 distinct CDR3 sequences, roughly 30% seen once. The sequenced sample was axillary lymph node tissue. Receptors originate from a female donor with breast cancer. Some clones in this sample may be carry-over from other donors' samples.

This clonotype showed up many times. The chain uses TRBV7-9 and TRBJ2-7; 9 bases match TRBD2. The CDR3 sequence is 14 residues long. With V trimmed by 4 bases and J by 7 bases, 8 bases remained unmatched. Germline V gene data show CDR1 as SEHNR and CDR2 as FQNEAQ (reference sequence). The CDR3 nucleotides read TGTGCCAGCAGCTCCTATAGCGGGAGTGGGGAGCAGTACTTC. Translating gives CASSSYSGSGEQYF.

This clonotype was seen at least ten times. V is TRBV12-5 and J is TRBJ2-7; 7 bases align to TRBD1. J gave up 5 bases and V 7 bases, and 8 bases lay outside the gene matches. Germline V gene sequence: CDR1 LGHNT, CDR2 FRNRAP. The CDR3 runs to 13 residues. The chain's CDR3 is CASATGQRHEQYF. CDR3 nucleotide sequence: TGTGCTAGTGCCACGGGACAGAGACACGAGCAGTACTTC.

As for this clonotype: Germline and junction disagree at one end, which may indicate a read error. The V gene is TRBV5-1, the J gene TRBJ2-3, with 8 bases aligning to TRBD2. The germline V gene encodes CDR1 SGHRS and CDR2 YFSETQ. CDR3 length equals 14 residues. In nucleotides, the CDR3 is TGCGCCGGCAGCGGGGGTAATCGGGAAGATACGCAGTATTTT. Encoded protein: CAGSGGNREDTQYF.

The gene calls are TRBV10-3 and TRBJ2-1, with 9 positions matching TRBD1. The germline V gene has CDR1 ENHRY and CDR2 SYGVKD. The CDR3 covers 15 residues. The ends lost 3 bases at V and 2 bases at J; junction bases unmatched: 2. CDR3 sequence reads: CAISDRDRAYNEQFF. The CDR3 coding sequence is TGTGCCATCAGTGACCGGGACAGGGCCTACAATGAGCAGTTCTTC.

This clonotype was picked up many times. The rearrangement uses TRBV7-3 and TRBJ2-5; D might be TRBD2 (5 bases). V was trimmed by 1 base and J by 6 bases, leaving 18 bases between them. CDR3 length: 16 residues. The germline CDR1 and CDR2 sequences are SGHTA and FQGTGA. DNA for the CDR3: TGTGCCAGCAGCTTAAATCCCCTGGAGAGGGAAAAGACCCAGTACTTC. Translated: CASSLNPLEREKTQYF.

Details on this clonotype: A read error is possible here, since a much larger clone lies one base away. The CDR3 nucleotides are TGTGCCAGCACCCAGCGGGGTGACGATGAGCAGTTCTTC. Translating it yields CASTQRGDDEQFF. The chain recombines TRBV19 with TRBJ2-1; 7 bases line up with TRBD2. The J segment lost 8 bases and the V segment lost 9 bases, leaving 10 bases of the junction unmatched. Germline V gene lookup returns CDR1 LNHDA and CDR2 SQIVND (reference sequence). The CDR3 contains 13 residues.

This clonotype came up a few times. This chain joins TRBV11-2 and TRBJ1-1; 8 nucleotides match TRBD1. Per germline, CDR1 SGHAT and CDR2 FQNNGV. The CDR3 covers 12 residues. J gave up 11 bases and V 5 bases, and 7 bases lay outside the gene matches. This CDR3 is CASSHDRGWAFF. CDR3 sequence (DNA): TGTGCCAGCAGCCACGACAGGGGTTGGGCTTTCTTT.